The source of this T cell receptor beta chain is a study of breast tumors, draining lymph nodes, adjacent tissues. Study conclusions and caveats: Findings are consistent with lymph node origin and intratumoral expansion of most tumor T cells. Tumor and nontumor repertoires were significantly more similar in luminal-like than in basal-like breast cancer.

This clonotype has a count of ten or more. The antigen is not known. TCRdb fed the multiplex PCR reads into MiXCR, producing one record per CDR3 protein. The sample consists of some 120,000 distinct CDR3 sequences, about 20% of them appearing once. V was pared by 0 bases and J by 3 bases, with 9 bases between. The CDR3 loop spans 14 amino acids. The V gene's germline CDR1 is SGHRS and CDR2 YFSETQ. Samples came from axillary lymph nodes draining the breast cancer. The chain has TRBV5-1 and TRBJ1-2; possibly TRBD1 for D (5 bases). The TCR sequence derives from a female donor with breast cancer. Some clones in this sample may be carry-over from other donors' samples. Material for sequencing was axillary lymph node tissue. The CDR3 nucleotides are TGCGCCAGCAGCTTGGCAGGGATGGACTATGGCTACACCTTC. Protein product: CASSLAGMDYGYTF. The variable domain in full, with the rest retrieved from reference TRBV5-1 and TRBJ1-2, is KAGVTQTPRYLIKTRGQQVTLSCSPISGHRSVSWYQQTPGQGLQFLFEYFSETQRNKGNFPGRFSGRQFSNSRSEMNVSTLELGDSALYLCASSLAGMDYGYTFGSGTRLTVV.